This TCR beta chain was found in a study of human T cells and chemical hapten exposure. In the study overall: 2% DPC applied to a 2 cm by 2 cm arm area sensitized donors. Slight differences in pooled library volume were the main source of varying TCR yields across samples.

The time point denotes: pre-sensitization, week 0. Treatment given: therapeutic diphenylcyclopropenone sensitization with weekly scalp DPC. As the library was built, unique molecular identifiers were attached to individual cDNA molecules. TCRdb analysed the RACE reads with MiXCR anew, one entry per CDR3 protein. Of around 260,000 distinct CDR3 sequences listed, about 9% are singletons. This clonotype was observed a few times. This TCR derives from a woman between 40 and 50 years old with alopecia areata. Some clones in this sample may be carry-over from other donors' samples. The material was whole blood, obtained in connection with sensitization to the hapten diphenylcyclopropenone (DPC).

This CDR3 reads CSARPRGGTRDEQFF. Written as DNA, the CDR3 is TGCAGTGCTAGACCCCGAGGAGGGACTAGGGATGAGCAGTTCTTC. V and J are TRBV20-1 and TRBJ2-1; TRBD2 agrees at 8 bases. V lost 2 bases, J lost 8 bases, and 11 bases stayed unmatched. The germline CDR1 and CDR2 sequences are DFQATT and SNEGSKA (reference sequence). The CDR3 extends over 15 amino acids.